This T cell receptor (beta chain) was identified in a study of post-analysis software for immune sequencing data. J lost 6 bases, V lost 4 bases, and 6 bases had no gene match. Germline loops: CDR1 MNHEY, CDR2 SMNVEV (reference sequence). The CDR3 loop spans 14 amino acids. Regarding the study as a whole: Those with multiple sclerosis, the patient group, showed significantly lower normalized Chao1 diversity than controls. Patients showed TRBV5-6, TRBV5-1 and TRBV20-1 among 4 or 5 TRBV segments more frequent than in controls.

TCR beta cDNA libraries had unique molecular identifiers. TCRdb re-analysed the PCR reads in MiXCR, keeping a single row per CDR3 protein. The top ten hold over 4.5% of the sample, which has 750,000 to 900,000 distinct CDR3 sequences, around 45% seen once. Details on this clonotype: Its specificity is unknown.

Input material: blood. The receptor's source is a girl aged 10-17 years with multiple sclerosis. The rearrangement uses TRBV27 and TRBJ2-1; TRBD2 matches at 7 bases. In DNA form, the CDR3 reads TGTGCCAGCAGTTATAGCGGGCTCCCCAATGAGCAGTTCTTC. Translated, it gives CASSYSGLPNEQFF.